Each of the 20 T cell receptor beta chains below was sequenced from the same sample in a study of T cell responses to AZD1222 COVID-19 vaccine. The repertoire was sequenced with immunoSEQ multiplex PCR; TCRdb's copy has only in-frame clones and lacks some. The sample records some 100,000 clones, 87% being singletons. The specimen comprised peripheral blood, sampled on day 0 of AZD1222 vaccination. The receptors were gathered from an adult in good health.

The rearrangement links TRBV4-1 to TRBJ2-3; D is unresolved. Trimming left V 4 bases short and J 3 bases short, with 14 bases between. The CDR3 sequence is 15 residues long. Germline V lookup: CDR1 MGHRA, CDR2 YSYEKL. This CDR3 reads CASSPPGQLTDTQYF. The DNA for the CDR3 is TGCGCCAGCAGCCCCCCCGGGCAGTTAACAGATACGCAGTATTTT.

Points on this clone: At the DNA level, this CDR3 is encoded by other sequences in the same sample as well. J is TRBJ2-3 and V is TRBV6-4, with unresolved D. The CDR3 runs 13 residues. Trimming cost V 3 bases and J 0 bases, with 4 bases left between them. Germline V gene lookup returns CDR1 MRHNA and CDR2 SNTAGT. Written as DNA, the CDR3 is TGTGCCAGCAGTGAGGGTAGCACAGATACGCAGTATTTT. This sequence encodes CASSEGSTDTQYF.

CDR3 bases: TGTGCCAGCAGCTTAGCGGGAGGGAATGAGCAGTTCTTC. This sequence encodes CASSLAGGNEQFF. The chain has TRBV11-1 and TRBJ2-1, with TRBD2 identical over 7 bases. The V gene end was trimmed by 0 bases and the J gene end by 7 bases; junction bases not matched to a gene: 0. Germline V gene data show CDR1 as SGHAT and CDR2 as FQDESV (reference sequence). The CDR3 loop spans 13 amino acids.

The rearrangement joins TRBV27 to TRBJ2-5; 8 bases fit TRBD2. Per germline, CDR1 MNHEY and CDR2 SMNVEV (reference sequence). There are 15 residues in the CDR3. V gave up 6 bases and J gave up 4 bases; unmatched junction bases: 10. The CDR3 DNA reads TGTGCCAGCAGATCCTTTAGCGGGGTGGGAGAGACCCAGTACTTC. It is translated as CASRSFSGVGETQYF.

This chain links TRBV2 with TRBJ2-3; D ambiguous. The CDR3 runs to 14 residues. Germline CDR1 is SNHLY and CDR2 is FYNNEI. The V end lost 7 bases, the J end lost 4 bases, and 15 bases lay between the germline ends. The CDR3 nucleotides are TGTGCCAGCATAAACCAGGTGGTCGCAGATACGCAGTATTTT. It translates to CASINQVVADTQYF.

The V gene is TRBV5-1, the J gene TRBJ2-1; tentatively, D is TRBD2 (5 bases). The V gene's germline CDR1 is SGHRS and CDR2 YFSETQ. CDR3 length: 15 residues. Deletions cut 5 bases from V and 4 bases from J, with 16 bases between. The CDR3 nucleotides are TGCGCCAGCAGGAGCGGAGACACGATTTACAATGAGCAGTTCTTC. Its translation is CASRSGDTIYNEQFF.

This clone was picked up one time. J is TRBJ1-1 and V is TRBV5-1; D gene uncertain. Germline V gene data show CDR1 as SGHRS and CDR2 as YFSETQ. The CDR3 spans 15 residues. V lost 3 bases and J lost 1, with 13 bases in between. CDR3 protein: CASSSGRRPNTEAFF. The CDR3 nucleotides read TGCGCCAGCAGCTCCGGACGGCGACCGAACACTGAAGCTTTCTTT.

This clone was observed a handful of times. CDR3 amino acids: CASSLSGEPTYEQYF. In DNA, the CDR3 is TGTGCCAGCAGCCTCAGCGGGGAACCCACCTACGAGCAGTACTTC. V gene TRBV6-5 combines with J gene TRBJ2-7, with 7 positions matching TRBD2. CDR1 is MNHEY and CDR2 is SVGAGI in the germline V gene. After removal of 6 bases from V and 2 bases from J, the junction contained 10 bases not matched to a gene. There are 15 residues in the CDR3.

At least ten counts were recorded for this clone. This sample includes further DNA sequences coding for the same CDR3. The chain has TRBV10-2 and TRBJ1-5; D unclear. CDR1 WSHSY and CDR2 SAAADI come from the germline V gene. The CDR3 extends over 14 amino acids. The germline V and J ends were trimmed by 3 bases and 0 bases, with 6 bases remaining between them. This CDR3 reads CASSDSDSNQPQHF. CDR3 sequence (DNA): TGCGCCAGCAGTGACTCAGATAGCAATCAGCCCCAGCATTTT.

This clone has just one count. V gene TRBV12-3 or TRBV12-4 combines with J gene TRBJ2-1, with unresolved D. V dropped 7 bases and J dropped 7 bases, with 14 bases sitting between them. CDR3 length: 13 residues. The CDR3 DNA reads TGTGCCAGCACTTTCACCCCTTCTAATGAGCAGTTCTTC. Protein product: CASTFTPSNEQFF.

The J gene is TRBJ2-3, the V gene TRBV5-1, with D perhaps matching TRBD2 (5 bases). The CDR3 runs 13 residues. V gave up 3 bases and J gave up 7 bases, with 12 bases separating them. Germline V gene data show CDR1 as SGHRS and CDR2 as YFSETQ. The CDR3 reads CASSSLATNTQYF. CDR3 DNA: TGCGCCAGCAGCTCGCTAGCAACCAATACGCAGTATTTT.

The V call is TRBV4-2, the J call TRBJ1-4, with 7 bases lining up with TRBD1. The trim removed 4 bases at V and 1 base at J, leaving 6 bases unmatched. The CDR3 loop spans 16 amino acids. Germline CDR1 is LGHNA and CDR2 is YNFKEQ. CDR3 sequence (DNA): TGTGCCAGCAGCCCGGAGGGGGCCATAACTAATGAAAAACTGTTTTTT. This sequence encodes CASSPEGAITNEKLFF.

The J gene is TRBJ2-7, the V gene TRBV5-5, with 7 bases identical to TRBD1. This CDR3 is built from 13 residues. CDR1 SGHKS and CDR2 YYEKEE come from the germline V gene (reference sequence). Trimming removed 1 base from V and 5 bases from J; junction bases left unmatched: 3. The CDR3: CASSLYRGNEQYF. In DNA, the CDR3 is TGTGCCAGCAGCTTGTACAGGGGAAACGAGCAGTACTTC.

The chain uses TRBV19 and TRBJ2-7; weak D call: TRBD2 (6 bases). CDR3 length: 15 amino acids. CDR1 and CDR2 (germline): LNHDA, SQIVND (reference sequence). Trimming took 5 bases from V and 6 from J, leaving 20 bases between them. CDR3 bases: TGTGCCAGTAGTGCACCGGGACTCGTTCCTCCCGAGCAGTACTTC. Translating gives CASSAPGLVPPEQYF.

V gene TRBV5-1 combines with J gene TRBJ1-6; maybe TRBD1 (5 bases). The CDR3 totals 14 residues. V lost 3 bases and J lost 5, with 9 bases in between. Germline lookup yields CDR1 SGHRS and CDR2 YFSETQ. CDR3 sequence reads: CASSWDGDNSPLHF. Here the CDR3 DNA reads TGCGCCAGCAGCTGGGACGGAGATAATTCACCCCTCCACTTT.

The rearrangement links TRBV7-3 to TRBJ2-3; 7 positions agree with TRBD1. CDR3 length equals 15 residues. The V and J ends lost 5 bases and 6 bases, in that order; junction bases with no gene match: 11. Germline CDR1 SGHTA, CDR2 FQGTGA. Written as DNA, the CDR3 is TGTGCCAGCAGCCAAAAGACAGGGATGTCGGATACGCAGTATTTT. This translates into CASSQKTGMSDTQYF.

The chain joins TRBV5-1 to TRBJ2-1, with 11 bases fitting TRBD2. This CDR3 has 16 residues. Germline V gives CDR1 SGHRS, CDR2 YFSETQ. V shed 4 bases, J shed 0 bases, and the junction held 3 bases outside the gene matches. CDR3 DNA: TGCGCCAGCAGCAGTAGCGGGGGGGTCTCCTACAATGAGCAGTTCTTC. The encoded protein is CASSSSGGVSYNEQFF. Based on the CDR3 plus reference TRBV5-1 and TRBJ2-1, the full variable domain is KAGVTQTPRYLIKTRGQQVTLSCSPISGHRSVSWYQQTPGQGLQFLFEYFSETQRNKGNFPGRFSGRQFSNSRSEMNVSTLELGDSALYLCASSSSGGVSYNEQFFGPGTRLTVL.

This sequence joins TRBV10-1 and TRBJ2-1; the match to TRBD1 covers 7 bases. The CDR3 runs to 15 residues. Looked up from germline, CDR1 is WNHNN and CDR2 is SYGVQD (reference sequence). Germline trimming cut 4 bases from V and 5 bases from J; bases unmatched to any gene: 8. The CDR3 is CASSADREKDNEQFF. In DNA, the CDR3 is TGCGCCAGCAGTGCAGACAGGGAGAAAGACAATGAGCAGTTCTTC.

Note on this clone: Germline and junction disagree at one end, which may indicate a read error. The V and J genes are TRBV5-1 and TRBJ1-1, with D tentatively TRBD1 (5 bases). CDR3 size: 14 residues. Per the germline V gene, CDR1 is SGHRS and CDR2 is YFSETQ. The CDR3 DNA follows: TGCGCCAGCAGCTCCTTCTCAGGGAACGCTGAAGCTTTCTTT. This gives the protein CASSSFSGNAEAFF.

The CDR3 region has the DNA TGTGCCAGCTCCGGGAGAGTCGATCCCAAAAACATTCAGTACTTC. Translating it yields CASSGRVDPKNIQYF. The V gene is TRBV25-1, the J gene TRBJ2-4; possible D gene TRBD2, 6 bases. The germline V gene has CDR1 MGHDK and CDR2 SYGVNS. Trimming removed 8 bases at V and 2 bases at J, with 16 bases between. This CDR3 region has 15 residues.